This T cell receptor beta chain appears in the sequencing data of a study of CD8+ T cells in alopecia areata. A remark on this clone: Its specificity is not known.

Treatment here: oral pan-JAK inhibitor, 5-10 mg twice daily. cDNA serving as the sequencing template came from extracted, reverse transcribed RNA. The repertoire was sequenced with immunoSEQ multiplex PCR; TCRdb's copy has only in-frame clones and lacks some. The sample yields some 130,000 clones, 53% seen once. Study outcomes and limitations: During tofacitinib treatment, many expanded lesional clones remained in scalp and blood.

The CDR3 covers 13 residues. The germline V gene has CDR1 SGHRS and CDR2 YFSETQ. Trimming stripped 6 bases from V and 0 bases from J, with 9 bases between. The V call is TRBV5-1, the J call TRBJ1-1; D is unclear. The clonotype was recovered from a human donor with alopecia areata. This sample comprised CD4+ T cells sorted from blood, obtained at week 4, from a patient treated with tofacitinib. The DNA of the CDR3 is TGCGCCAGCACCTCAGACGTGAACACTGAAGCTTTCTTT. It encodes CASTSDVNTEAFF.